The 23 T cell receptor beta chains reported below all come from one sample, sequenced in a study of CD8+CD57+ T cells in acquired aplastic anemia (dated by TCRdb to the late 2010s). Sequencing was carried out with an Illumina HiSeq 2000. TCR beta VDJ combination and CDR3 sequence profiling used genomic DNA as the template. TCRdb itself trimmed the public reads at Q25 with fastp, ran MiXCR and retained productive beta chains. Rows are combined by CDR3 protein, so each entry shows the most common genes and DNA. The sample data list about 290,000 distinct CDR3 sequences, and 50% to 65% of these were observed just once. In total, the top ten clones hold 1% to 1.5% of the sample. Expansion of CD8+CD57+ cells had been shown by flow cytometry in the patients chosen for sequencing. Material for sequencing was sorted CD4+, CD8+, or CD8+CD57+ T cells (not recorded which) from PBMCs. The receptors derive from a human donor with aplastic anemia.

The chain combines TRBV7-9 with TRBJ1-2; D is possibly TRBD1 (6 bases). The CDR3 contains 15 residues. Trimming took off 5 bases at V and 6 bases at J, with 19 bases between the two ends. The germline V gene has CDR1 SEHNR and CDR2 FQNEAQ (reference sequence). CDR3 amino acids: CASSPQYGTSDGYTF. The DNA for the CDR3 is TGTGCCAGCAGCCCACAATACGGGACAAGCGATGGCTACACCTTC.

This clonotype was observed at least ten times. The chain couples TRBV5-8 to TRBJ1-6; D is uncertain. Germline V gives CDR1 SGHTS, CDR2 YDEGEE. CDR3 length: 14 amino acids. With 4 bases removed from V and 5 bases from J, the gap between germline ends came to 10 bases. Here the CDR3 reads CASSTRVHNSPLHF. CDR3 coding DNA: TGTGCCAGCAGCACCCGGGTGCATAATTCACCCCTCCACTTT.

This clonotype was observed at least ten times. The rearrangement uses TRBV29-1 and TRBJ2-6; D call uncertain. V lost 7 bases to trimming and J lost 0 bases, with 16 bases between them. Germline CDR1 and CDR2: SQVTM and ANQGSEA. CDR3 length: 16 amino acids. CDR3 DNA sequence: TGCAGCGCTGCTGCTGTGGGTCTCTCTGGGGCCAACGTCCTGACTTTC. It encodes CSAAAVGLSGANVLTF. The whole variable domain, filled in from reference TRBV29-1 and TRBJ2-6, reads SAVISQKPSRDICQRGTSLTIQCQVDSQVTMMFWYRQQPGQSLTLIATANQGSEATYESGFVIDKFPISRPNLTFSTLTVSNMSPEDSSIYLCSAAAVGLSGANVLTFGAGSRLTVL.

This clonotype was observed a handful of times. The rearrangement links TRBV29-1 to TRBJ2-3, with D perhaps matching TRBD2 (6 bases). Germline CDR1 SQVTM, CDR2 ANQGSEA. V was pared by 2 bases and J by 1 base, with 7 bases between. The length of the CDR3 is 13 residues. CDR3 nucleotide sequence: TGCAGCGTTGAACCGGGGGGCACAGATACGCAGTATTTT. Encoded protein: CSVEPGGTDTQYF.

This chain links TRBV20-1 with TRBJ2-7; 7 bases fit TRBD1. The V and J ends lost 6 bases and 4 bases, in that order; junction bases with no gene match: 9. The CDR3 has 13 amino acids. Germline CDR1 and CDR2: DFQATT and SNEGSKA (reference sequence). The CDR3 DNA reads TGCAGTGCCACGCACTCGGGACAGTACGAGCAGTACTTC. Translation gives CSATHSGQYEQYF.

This clonotype showed up many times. The chain joins TRBV5-6 to TRBJ2-1; D ambiguous. CDR3 length: 15 residues. With 1 base removed from V and 7 bases from J, the gap between germline ends came to 15 bases. Germline assignment: CDR1 SGHDT and CDR2 YYEEEE. The CDR3: CASSLSQVVWNEQFF. The CDR3 DNA sequence: TGTGCCAGCAGCTTGTCTCAGGTGGTTTGGAATGAGCAGTTCTTC.

The chain has TRBV5-1 and TRBJ2-3; a weak D match, TRBD2 (5 bases). Trimming took 0 bases from V and 2 from J, leaving 19 bases between them. The germline V gene has CDR1 SGHRS and CDR2 YFSETQ. The CDR3 contains 18 residues. CDR3 amino acids: CASSLEGLRARLTDTQYF. The CDR3 nucleotides are TGCGCCAGCAGCTTGGAAGGTTTGCGGGCGCGCCTCACAGATACGCAGTATTTT. Full variable domain (remainder filled in from reference TRBV5-1 and TRBJ2-3): KAGVTQTPRYLIKTRGQQVTLSCSPISGHRSVSWYQQTPGQGLQFLFEYFSETQRNKGNFPGRFSGRQFSNSRSEMNVSTLELGDSALYLCASSLEGLRARLTDTQYFGPGTRLTVL.

A few counts support this clonotype. The chain couples TRBV27 to TRBJ1-1, with D uncertain. The CDR3 length is 13 residues. V was pared by 4 bases and J by 6 bases, with 12 bases between. CDR1 is MNHEY, CDR2 SMNVEV, per germline (reference sequence). In DNA form, the CDR3 reads TGTGCCAGCAGTTCATCCCTGTGGGCTGAAGCTTTCTTT. Its protein product is CASSSSLWAEAFF.

V and J are TRBV7-9 and TRBJ2-7; 9 bases map to TRBD2. The ends lost 7 bases at V and 6 bases at J; junction bases unmatched: 10. CDR3 length: 14 amino acids. Germline V lookup: CDR1 SEHNR, CDR2 FQNEAQ (reference sequence). CDR3 nucleotide sequence: TGTGCCAGCACCTCCGGGACTAGCTCAAGCGAGCAGTACTTC. Translating gives CASTSGTSSSEQYF.

V gene TRBV10-3 combines with J gene TRBJ1-1, with 7 bases fitting TRBD1. This CDR3 is 14 amino acids long. V shed 0 bases, J shed 4 bases, and the junction held 2 bases outside the gene matches. Germline lookup yields CDR1 ENHRY and CDR2 SYGVKD. CDR3 sequence (DNA): TGTGCCATCAGTGAGTCGCAGGGGGGCACTGAAGCTTTCTTT. Protein: CAISESQGGTEAFF.

This clonotype was recorded only once. This sequence joins TRBV20-1 and TRBJ2-7; 11 bases map to TRBD2. The CDR3 is 15 amino acids. Germline-derived CDR1 and CDR2 are DFQATT and SNEGSKA (reference sequence). The V gene end was trimmed by 6 bases and the J gene end by 0 bases; junction bases not matched to a gene: 7. For the CDR3, the DNA is TGCAGTGCGGGACTAGCGGTGTTAAGCTCCTACGAGCAGTACTTC. This translates into CSAGLAVLSSYEQYF.

On this clonotype: A much larger clone differs by one base, so this may be a read error. J is TRBJ1-6 and V is TRBV3-1; D unresolved. CDR3 length: 15 amino acids. Per germline, CDR1 LGHDT and CDR2 YNNKEL (reference sequence). The CDR3 region has the DNA TGTACCAGCAGCCAATTTACAGCGGATAATTCACCCCTCCACTTT. It codes for CTSSQFTADNSPLHF.

This clonotype was counted a single time. The gene calls are TRBV20-1 and TRBJ1-1, with 7 bases identical to TRBD1. CDR3 length equals 12 residues. V lost 6 bases and J lost 7; bases outside the gene matches: 8. Germline V gene lookup returns CDR1 DFQATT and CDR2 SNEGSKA (reference sequence). The CDR3 bases are TGCAGTGCACGTGGACAGGCCAATGAAGCTTTCTTT. This translates into CSARGQANEAFF.

This clonotype appeared a few times. The chain links TRBV24-1 to TRBJ2-1; TRBD1 matches 8 bases. CDR1 is KGHDR, CDR2 SFDVKD, per germline. CDR3 size: 12 residues. J lost 12 bases, V lost 3 bases, and 3 bases had no gene match. The chain's CDR3 is CATSDPGGVQFF. The CDR3 DNA follows: TGTGCCACCAGTGATCCAGGGGGCGTGCAGTTCTTC.

This clonotype was recorded a few times. The rearrangement uses TRBV7-9 and TRBJ1-6, with a tentative D call TRBD1 (5 bases). Trimming left V 3 bases short and J 7 bases short, with 13 bases between. Germline CDR1 and CDR2: SEHNR and FQNEAQ (reference sequence). CDR3 size: 15 residues. CDR3 sequence reads: CASSFHQGDNSPLHF. The CDR3 nucleotides are TGTGCCAGCAGCTTTCATCAGGGCGACAATTCACCCCTCCACTTT.

This clonotype was recorded a few times. This chain uses TRBV7-6 with TRBJ2-7; no reliable D call. Germline CDR1 SGHVS, CDR2 FNYEAQ. The CDR3 totals 12 residues. V lost 2 bases, J lost 4 bases, and 6 bases lay in between. The CDR3 region is CASSLRAYEQYF. CDR3 coding DNA: TGTGCCAGCAGCTTACGCGCTTACGAGCAGTACTTC.

The rearrangement uses TRBV20-1 and TRBJ2-1, with a possible D match to TRBD2 (7 bases). Germline loops: CDR1 DFQATT, CDR2 SNEGSKA (reference sequence). This CDR3 has 15 residues. V lost 0 bases and J 2 bases, leaving 11 bases between the germline ends. Here the CDR3 reads CSARDGGGAYNEQFF. The CDR3 DNA sequence: TGCAGTGCTAGAGATGGGGGGGGCGCCTACAATGAGCAGTTCTTC.

A single count supports this clonotype. In DNA form, the CDR3 reads TGTGCCAGTATACTTAACCCGGGCACTGAAGCTTTCTTT. Translating it yields CASILNPGTEAFF. V and J are TRBV19 and TRBJ1-1; D is ambiguous. CDR1 is LNHDA and CDR2 is SQIVND in the germline V gene (reference sequence). The CDR3 runs 13 residues. V was trimmed by 7 bases and J by 4 bases, leaving 13 bases between them.

This chain uses TRBV20-1 with TRBJ2-3; 7 bases are shared with TRBD2. Germline CDR1 and CDR2: DFQATT and SNEGSKA (reference sequence). The trim removed 5 bases at V and 0 bases at J, leaving 5 bases unmatched. The CDR3 consists of 14 residues. This chain's CDR3 is CSAAGRESTDTQYF. CDR3 coding DNA: TGCAGTGCTGCGGGGCGGGAGAGCACAGATACGCAGTATTTT.

This clonotype has more than one count but fewer than ten. The chain combines TRBV4-2 with TRBJ2-2, with 13 positions matching TRBD2. This CDR3 is built from 20 residues. V lost 0 bases, J lost 1 base, and 8 bases stayed unmatched. CDR1 LGHNA and CDR2 YNFKEQ come from the germline V gene. CDR3 sequence: CASSQDRGTSGTLNTGELFF. The CDR3 DNA reads TGTGCCAGCAGCCAAGATAGGGGGACTAGCGGGACTTTGAACACCGGGGAGCTGTTTTTT.

Concerning this clonotype itself: Relative to the germline gene, one junction end is altered; a read error may explain this. The chain couples TRBV11-3 to TRBJ2-7, with unresolved D. Germline values: CDR1 SGHNT, CDR2 YENEEA. This CDR3 comprises 13 residues. CDR3: CASSVELGDEQYF. The CDR3, as DNA: TGTGCCAGCAGCGTAGAGCTCGGCGACGAGCAGTACTTC.

For this clonotype: One end of the junction fails to match germline, which may point to a read error. The CDR3 loop is CASNAGGTEVFF. For the CDR3, the DNA is TGCGCCAGCAATGCAGGGGGCACTGAAGTTTTCTTT. The V gene is TRBV10-1, the J gene TRBJ1-1; the match to TRBD1 covers 8 bases. The CDR3 runs 12 residues. Germline V gene lookup returns CDR1 WNHNN and CDR2 SYGVQD (reference sequence).

The chain recombines TRBV19 with TRBJ1-4, with TRBD1 as a possible D gene (5 bases). Germline CDR1 reads LNHDA; CDR2 reads SQIVND (reference sequence). The CDR3 contains 16 residues. V was cut by 1 base and J by 3 bases, with 12 bases left in between. DNA of the CDR3: TGTGCCAGTAGTATAGGGGGACTAGCGGCTAATGAAAAACTGTTTTTT. Translated: CASSIGGLAANEKLFF.